The 14 T cell receptor beta chains below all came from one sample that was sequenced in a study of T cells in Graves' hyperthyroidism and ophthalmopathy. Amplified TCR beta CDR3 regions came from RNA transcripts. HTBI primers were employed in a first-round RT-PCR of the TCR CDR3. MiXCR was run by TCRdb on the multiplex PCR reads, yielding one entry per CDR3 protein. Of more than 150,000 distinct CDR3 sequences in the sample, about a sixth were seen once. The sequenced sample was blood. The receptors were gathered from a woman aged 50 to 65 with Graves' hyperthyroidism.

This clonotype has a count of ten or more. The chain couples TRBV29-1 to TRBJ1-1, with 9 bases fitting TRBD1. CDR1 is SQVTM and CDR2 is ANQGSEA in the germline V gene. V was clipped by 4 bases and J by 1 base; unmatched bases: 1. The CDR3 loop spans 13 amino acids. The CDR3 reads CSVVGQGNTEAFF. CDR3 in DNA: TGCAGCGTTGTGGGACAGGGGAACACTGAAGCTTTCTTT.

As DNA, the CDR3 is TGCGCCAGCATGGGGGGGACAGGGGGCGTCCACGAGCAGTACTTC. It encodes CASMGGTGGVHEQYF. The chain recombines TRBV5-1 with TRBJ2-7; 12 bases line up with TRBD1. This CDR3 spans 15 amino acids. Germline trimming cut 6 bases from V and 5 bases from J; bases unmatched to any gene: 9. Germline-derived CDR1 and CDR2 are SGHRS and YFSETQ. The whole variable domain, remainder taken from reference TRBV5-1 and TRBJ2-7, is KAGVTQTPRYLIKTRGQQVTLSCSPISGHRSVSWYQQTPGQGLQFLFEYFSETQRNKGNFPGRFSGRQFSNSRSEMNVSTLELGDSALYLCASMGGTGGVHEQYFGPGTRLTVT.

This clonotype was observed a few times. A much larger clone differs by one base, so this may be a read error. The V gene is TRBV29-1, the J gene TRBJ1-1; no reliable D call. Trimming stripped 4 bases from V and 2 bases from J, with 8 bases between. This CDR3 contains 12 residues. Germline CDR1 and CDR2: SQVTM and ANQGSEA. The CDR3 region is CSVVGINTEAFF. The CDR3 DNA reads TGCAGCGTTGTTGGCATAAACACTGAAGCTTTCTTT.

This clonotype was seen many times. This chain connects TRBV2 to TRBJ1-6, with D tentatively TRBD1 (5 bases). With 3 bases removed from V and 7 bases from J, the gap between germline ends came to 16 bases. CDR3 length: 16 residues. Germline V gives CDR1 SNHLY, CDR2 FYNNEI. The CDR3 nucleotides read TGTGCCAGCAGTGACGTGGGTCAGGGTTCCAATTCACCCCTCCACTTT. Its protein product is CASSDVGQGSNSPLHF.

This clonotype was picked up many times. V usage is TRBV12-5 and J usage is TRBJ2-2; D is perhaps TRBD1 (8 bases). V lost 9 bases and J 2 bases, leaving 19 bases between the germline ends. Germline CDR1 and CDR2: LGHNT and FRNRAP. The CDR3 runs 16 residues. The CDR3 region is CASSRGGTGNTGELFF. The CDR3 bases are TGTGCTAGCTCTAGGGGGGGGACAGGCAACACCGGGGAGCTGTTTTTT.

This clonotype has a count of ten or more. The rearrangement links TRBV7-8 to TRBJ2-3; 11 bases fit TRBD2. There are 16 residues in the CDR3. Losses at the gene ends were 0 bases for V and 5 bases for J; bases not matched to a gene: 4. Germline CDR1 is SGHVS and CDR2 is FQNEAQ. The CDR3 loop reads CASSLAPGLAGDTQYF. CDR3 bases: TGTGCCAGCAGCTTAGCCCCTGGACTAGCGGGAGATACGCAGTATTTT.

This clonotype has just a few counts. The chain has TRBV5-1 and TRBJ2-6; the D gene could be TRBD1 or TRBD2 (5 bases each). The V gene lost 0 bases and the J gene lost 0 bases, with 10 bases spanning the gap. CDR1 is SGHRS and CDR2 is YFSETQ in the germline V gene. There are 17 residues in the CDR3. The CDR3 protein is CASSLVGVRSGANVLTF. The CDR3 bases are TGCGCCAGCAGCTTGGTGGGGGTACGCTCTGGGGCCAACGTCCTGACTTTC.

This clonotype was counted ten times or more. The CDR3 nucleotides read TGTGCCAGTAGTATACGGGCGGTTGGAAACACCATATATTTT. Its translation is CASSIRAVGNTIYF. V usage is TRBV19 and J usage is TRBJ1-3; D gene uncertain. Trimming removed 2 bases at V and 3 bases at J, with 8 bases between. CDR3 length equals 14 residues. CDR1 and CDR2 from the germline V gene are LNHDA and SQIVND (reference sequence). Supplemented by reference TRBV19 and TRBJ1-3, the full variable domain reads DGGITQSPKYLFRKEGQNVTLSCEQNLNHDAMYWYRQDPGQGLRLIYYSQIVNDFQKGDIAEGYSVSREKKESFPLTVTSAQKNPTAFYLCASSIRAVGNTIYFGEGSWLTVV.

On this clonotype: A clone one base away is much larger, so this may be a read error. The CDR3 DNA follows: TGTGCCAGCAGCTTAGGGAGCCCCGGGGTTCAGTACTTC. Translating gives CASSLGSPGVQYF. The V gene is TRBV7-9, the J gene TRBJ2-5, with D perhaps TRBD2 (5 bases). The CDR3 extends over 13 amino acids. With 1 base removed from V and 11 bases from J, the gap between germline ends came to 14 bases. Per the germline V gene, CDR1 is SEHNR and CDR2 is FQNEAQ (reference sequence).

Ten or more counts support this clonotype. Here the CDR3 DNA reads TGTGCCAGCAGCTTGGGACACCGCACTAACTATGGCTACACCTTC. Its protein product is CASSLGHRTNYGYTF. The J gene is TRBJ1-2, the V gene TRBV5-6; D not resolved. Looked up from germline, CDR1 is SGHDT and CDR2 is YYEEEE. The CDR3 has 15 residues. V was clipped by 0 bases and J by 0 bases, with 9 bases between them.

In this sample, this clonotype turned up many times. The chain is built from TRBV6-1 and TRBJ2-2; 12 bases are shared with TRBD1. The germline V gene has CDR1 MNHNS and CDR2 SASEGT. The CDR3 is 17 residues long. V was pared by 6 bases and J by 8 bases, with 13 bases of the junction left unmatched. The CDR3 loop reads CASRQQGGDRGHGELFF. The DNA of the CDR3 is TGTGCCAGCAGACAACAAGGAGGGGACAGGGGGCATGGGGAGCTGTTTTTT.

This clonotype has ten or more counts. Relative to the germline gene, one junction end is altered; a read error may explain this. The CDR3 is CAGSPELADEKLFF. The CDR3 nucleotides are TGTGCCGGCAGTCCGGAGTTGGCAGATGAAAAACTGTTTTTT. The V gene is TRBV12-3 or TRBV12-4, the J gene TRBJ1-4; D is ambiguous. The CDR3 contains 14 residues.

This clonotype was counted ten times or more. V and J are TRBV7-2 and TRBJ2-4, with 10 bases identical to TRBD1. The ends lost 3 bases at V and 0 bases at J; junction bases unmatched: 8. The CDR3 contains 18 residues. Looked up from germline, CDR1 is SGHTA and CDR2 is FQGNSA. CDR3 sequence reads: CASSLTGGRAVAKNIQYF. Written as DNA, the CDR3 is TGTGCCAGCAGCTTGACAGGGGGCCGTGCGGTAGCCAAAAACATTCAGTACTTC.

The V call is TRBV28, the J call TRBJ2-3; 10 bases align to TRBD1. Germline lookup yields CDR1 MDHEN and CDR2 SYDVKM. This CDR3 comprises 16 residues. Unmatched junction bases numbered 5, after V lost 3 bases and J lost 2 bases. CDR3: CASSFRTGGFTDTQYF. The DNA of the CDR3 is TGTGCCAGCAGTTTTCGGACAGGGGGTTTCACAGATACGCAGTATTTT.